This T cell receptor (beta chain) was identified during a study of T cell responses to AZD1222 COVID-19 vaccine. Study outcomes and limitations: As reported, nearly half of all spike-specific TCRs target variant regions that are unmutated. Recipients of AZD1222 seropositive at baseline numbered only 6 or 7. Donor demographics were predominantly white British with a female majority; clonal diversity may be underestimated. The repertoires were collected only after the peak T cell response.

V lost 2 bases and J lost 5, with 9 bases in between. CDR1 is KGHSH and CDR2 is LQKENI in the germline V gene. This CDR3 has 13 amino acids. On this clone itself: The antigen is not known.

Data came from immunoSEQ multiplex PCR; TCRdb stores just in-frame clones and leaves some out. The data contain about 140,000 clones, approximately 95% of them seen just once; the ten biggest clones take up approximately 0.96%. The sequence came from an adult in good health. The sequencing used peripheral blood, collected on day 0 of MenACWY control vaccination. V and J are TRBV18 and TRBJ2-5, with D hard to call. The CDR3 DNA is TGTGCCAGCTCACCAGGAGCTTCCGAGACCCAGTACTTC. This translates into CASSPGASETQYF.